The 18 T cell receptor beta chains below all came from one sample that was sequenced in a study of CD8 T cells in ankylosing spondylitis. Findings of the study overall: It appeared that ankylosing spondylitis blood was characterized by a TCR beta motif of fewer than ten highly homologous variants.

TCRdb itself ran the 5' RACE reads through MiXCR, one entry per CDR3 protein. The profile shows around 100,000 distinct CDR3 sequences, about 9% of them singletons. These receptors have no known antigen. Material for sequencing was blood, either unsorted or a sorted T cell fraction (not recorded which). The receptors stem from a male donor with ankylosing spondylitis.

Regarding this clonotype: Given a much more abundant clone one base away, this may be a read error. CDR3 sequence reads: CASSGPEGTYNEQFF. In nucleotides, the CDR3 is TGTGCCAGCAGTGGACCAGAGGGAACCTACAATGAGCAGTTCTTC. The chain joins TRBV2 to TRBJ2-1; a weak D match, TRBD2 (5 bases). V was clipped by 4 bases and J by 2 bases, with 12 bases between them. The CDR3 consists of 15 residues. CDR1 is SNHLY, CDR2 FYNNEI, per germline.

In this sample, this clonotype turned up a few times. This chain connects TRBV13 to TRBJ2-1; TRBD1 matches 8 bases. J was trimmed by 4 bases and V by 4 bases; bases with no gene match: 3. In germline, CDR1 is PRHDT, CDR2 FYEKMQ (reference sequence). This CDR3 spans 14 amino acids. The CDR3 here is CASSSGQGYNEQFF. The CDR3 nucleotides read TGTGCCAGCAGCTCCGGACAGGGATACAATGAGCAGTTCTTC.

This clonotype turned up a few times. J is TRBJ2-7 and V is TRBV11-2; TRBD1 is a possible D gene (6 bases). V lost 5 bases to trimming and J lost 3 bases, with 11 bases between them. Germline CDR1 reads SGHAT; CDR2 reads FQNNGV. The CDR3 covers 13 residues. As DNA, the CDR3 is TGTGCCAGCAGCCCGGACAGTGTCTACGAGCAGTACGTC. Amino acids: CASSPDSVYEQYV.

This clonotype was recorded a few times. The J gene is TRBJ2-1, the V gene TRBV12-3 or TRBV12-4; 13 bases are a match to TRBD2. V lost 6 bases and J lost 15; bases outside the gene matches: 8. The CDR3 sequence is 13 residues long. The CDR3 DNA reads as TGTGCCAGCAGCCCCGGACTAGCGGGAGATTTGTTCTTC. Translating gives CASSPGLAGDLFF.

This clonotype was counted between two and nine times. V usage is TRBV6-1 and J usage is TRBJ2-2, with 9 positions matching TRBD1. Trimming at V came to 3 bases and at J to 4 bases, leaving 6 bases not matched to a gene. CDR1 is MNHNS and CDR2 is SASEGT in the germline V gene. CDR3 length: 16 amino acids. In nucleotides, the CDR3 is TGTGCCAGCAGTGACCGGGACAGGGCTGGCACCGGGGAGCTGTTTTTT. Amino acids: CASSDRDRAGTGELFF.

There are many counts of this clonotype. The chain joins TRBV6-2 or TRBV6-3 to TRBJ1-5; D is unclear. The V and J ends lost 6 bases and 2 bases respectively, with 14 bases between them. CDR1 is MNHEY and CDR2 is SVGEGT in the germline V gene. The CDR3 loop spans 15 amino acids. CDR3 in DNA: TGTGCCAGCAGCCCCGGTGGATTTGGCAATCAGCCCCAGCATTTT. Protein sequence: CASSPGGFGNQPQHF.

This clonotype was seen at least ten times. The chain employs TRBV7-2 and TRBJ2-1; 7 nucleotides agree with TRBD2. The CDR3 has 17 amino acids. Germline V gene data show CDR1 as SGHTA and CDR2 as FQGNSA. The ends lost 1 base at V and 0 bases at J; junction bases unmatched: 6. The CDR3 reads CASSLVDGGSSYNEQFF. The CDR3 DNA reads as TGTGCCAGCAGCTTAGTTGACGGGGGGAGCTCCTACAATGAGCAGTTCTTC.

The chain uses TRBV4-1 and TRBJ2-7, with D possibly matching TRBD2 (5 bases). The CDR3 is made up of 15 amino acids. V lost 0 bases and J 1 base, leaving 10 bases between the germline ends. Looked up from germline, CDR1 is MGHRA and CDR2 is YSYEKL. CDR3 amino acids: CASSQDPPGSYEQYV. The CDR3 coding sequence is TGCGCCAGCAGCCAAGATCCTCCGGGATCCTACGAGCAGTACGTC.

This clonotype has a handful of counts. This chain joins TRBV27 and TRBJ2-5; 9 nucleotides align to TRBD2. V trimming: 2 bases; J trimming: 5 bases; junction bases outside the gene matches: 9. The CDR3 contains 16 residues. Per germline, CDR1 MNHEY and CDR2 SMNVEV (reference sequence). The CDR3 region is CASSLLGPSGTETQYF. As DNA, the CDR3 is TGTGCCAGCAGTTTACTCGGCCCTAGCGGGACTGAGACCCAGTACTTC.

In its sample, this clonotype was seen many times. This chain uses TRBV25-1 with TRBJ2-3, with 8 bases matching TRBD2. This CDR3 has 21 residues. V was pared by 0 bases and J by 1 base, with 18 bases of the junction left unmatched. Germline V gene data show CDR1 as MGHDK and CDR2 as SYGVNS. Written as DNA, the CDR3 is TGTGCCAGCAGTGAATATTTCAGCGGGGGCCTCGGCTTTGGCCGCACAGATACGCAGTATTTT. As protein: CASSEYFSGGLGFGRTDTQYF.

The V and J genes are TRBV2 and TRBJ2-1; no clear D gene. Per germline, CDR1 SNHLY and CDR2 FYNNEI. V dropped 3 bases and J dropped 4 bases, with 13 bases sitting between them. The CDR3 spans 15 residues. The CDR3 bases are TGTGCCAGCAGTGAGGGAAGCCTTACTTACAATGAGCAGTTCTTC. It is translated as CASSEGSLTYNEQFF. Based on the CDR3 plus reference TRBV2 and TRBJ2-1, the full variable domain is EPEVTQTPSHQVTQMGQEVILRCVPISNHLYFYWYRQILGQKVEFLVSFYNNEISEKSEIFDDQFSVERPDGSNFTLKIRSTKLEDSAMYFCASSEGSLTYNEQFFGPGTRLTVL.

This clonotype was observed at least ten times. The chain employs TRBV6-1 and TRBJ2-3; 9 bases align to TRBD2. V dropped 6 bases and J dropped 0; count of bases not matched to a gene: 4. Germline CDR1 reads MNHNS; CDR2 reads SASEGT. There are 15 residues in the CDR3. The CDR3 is CASRASGESTDTQYF. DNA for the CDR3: TGTGCCAGCAGAGCTAGCGGGGAAAGCACAGATACGCAGTATTTT.

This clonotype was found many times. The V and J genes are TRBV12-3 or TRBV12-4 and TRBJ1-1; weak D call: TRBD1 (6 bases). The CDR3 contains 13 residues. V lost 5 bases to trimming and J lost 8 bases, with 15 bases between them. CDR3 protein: CASSPREGGEAFF. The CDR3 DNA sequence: TGTGCCAGCAGTCCCCGTGAGGGGGGAGAAGCTTTCTTT.

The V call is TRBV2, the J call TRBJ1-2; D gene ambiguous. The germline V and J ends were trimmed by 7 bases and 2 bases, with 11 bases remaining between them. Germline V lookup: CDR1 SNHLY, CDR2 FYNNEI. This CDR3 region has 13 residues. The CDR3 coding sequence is TGTGCCAGCACCGGGGTAGGGAACTATGGCTACACCTTC. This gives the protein CASTGVGNYGYTF.

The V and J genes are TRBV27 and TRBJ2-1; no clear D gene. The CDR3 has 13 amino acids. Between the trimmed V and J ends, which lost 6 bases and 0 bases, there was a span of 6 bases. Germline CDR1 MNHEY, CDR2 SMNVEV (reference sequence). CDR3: CASRAGSYNEQFF. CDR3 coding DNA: TGTGCCAGCAGGGCAGGCTCCTACAATGAGCAGTTCTTC.

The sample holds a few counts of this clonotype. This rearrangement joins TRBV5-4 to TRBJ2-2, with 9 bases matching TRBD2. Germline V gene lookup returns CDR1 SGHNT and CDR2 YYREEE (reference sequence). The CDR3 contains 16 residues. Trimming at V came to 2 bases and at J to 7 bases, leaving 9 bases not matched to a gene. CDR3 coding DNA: TGTGCCAGCAGCTTATTGGTAGCGGGAGCTAACGGGGAGCTGTTTTTT. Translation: CASSLLVAGANGELFF. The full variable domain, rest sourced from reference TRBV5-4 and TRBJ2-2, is ETGVTQSPTHLIKTRGQQVTLRCSSQSGHNTVSWYQQALGQGPQFIFQYYREEENGRGNFPPRFSGLQFPNYSSELNVNALELDDSALYLCASSLLVAGANGELFFGEGSRLTVL.

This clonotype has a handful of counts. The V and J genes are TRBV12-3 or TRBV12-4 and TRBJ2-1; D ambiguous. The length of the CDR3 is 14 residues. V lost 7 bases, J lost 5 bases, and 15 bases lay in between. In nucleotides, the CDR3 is TGTGCCAGCAACATGGGTCTAGTGCACAATGAGCAGTTCTTC. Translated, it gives CASNMGLVHNEQFF.

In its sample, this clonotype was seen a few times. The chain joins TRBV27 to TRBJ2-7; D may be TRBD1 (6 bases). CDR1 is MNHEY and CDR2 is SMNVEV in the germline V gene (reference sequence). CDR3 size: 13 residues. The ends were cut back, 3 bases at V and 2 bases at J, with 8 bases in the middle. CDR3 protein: CASSLGHTYEQYF. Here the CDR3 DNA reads TGTGCCAGCAGTTTGGGACACACCTACGAGCAGTACTTC.